The next 10 T cell receptor beta chains were all read from a single sample in a study of blood T cell repertoires in COVID-19. Sequenced by immunoSEQ multiplex PCR; TCRdb stores in-frame clones only, minus some. The sample yields roughly 200,000 clones, about nine tenths seen once. Sequenced: peripheral blood. The receptor source for this set is a man younger than 30 with active or convalescent COVID-19.

The chain joins TRBV6-5 to TRBJ2-7, with TRBD1 matching 7 bases. Germline V gives CDR1 MNHEY, CDR2 SVGAGI. The CDR3 is made up of 12 amino acids. V lost 5 bases and J lost 3; bases outside the gene matches: 1. The CDR3 here is CASSRQGYEQYF. The CDR3 region has the DNA TGTGCCAGCAGTCGACAGGGCTACGAGCAGTACTTC.

This sequence joins TRBV4-3 and TRBJ2-3, with TRBD1 matching over 7 bases. The germline CDR1 and CDR2 sequences are LGHNA and YSLEER. The J segment lost 5 bases and the V segment lost 1 base, leaving 12 bases of the junction unmatched. The CDR3 has 17 residues. The CDR3 loop is CASSQGSGQHRVDTQYF. The DNA of the CDR3 is TGCGCCAGCAGCCAAGGATCGGGACAGCACAGAGTAGATACGCAGTATTTT.

The chain links TRBV6-5 to TRBJ1-1, with 7 positions matching TRBD1. Germline CDR1 is MNHEY and CDR2 is SVGAGI. Trimming took 4 bases from V and 1 from J; bases not matched to a gene: 9. This CDR3 region has 16 residues. CDR3: CASSFGQAESNTEAFF. Here the CDR3 DNA reads TGTGCCAGCAGTTTCGGACAGGCAGAGTCGAACACTGAAGCTTTCTTT.

V gene TRBV7-9 combines with J gene TRBJ1-6; D gene uncertain. CDR3 length equals 17 residues. Germline values: CDR1 SEHNR, CDR2 FQNEAQ (reference sequence). The germline V and J ends were trimmed by 5 bases and 0 bases, with 14 bases remaining between them. The CDR3 DNA follows: TGTGCCAGCAGCATCTTGGCGGAGAGCTCCTATAATTCACCCCTCCACTTT. This sequence encodes CASSILAESSYNSPLHF.

The genes are TRBV11-2 and TRBJ2-7, with D hard to call. This CDR3 has 16 amino acids. Germline CDR1 reads SGHAT; CDR2 reads FQNNGV. The V and J ends lost 2 bases and 0 bases respectively, with 14 bases between them. CDR3 nucleotides: TGTGCCAGCAGCTTAAAACTTACAGCATACTCCTACGAGCAGTACTTC. This codes for CASSLKLTAYSYEQYF.

DNA of the CDR3: TGTGCCAGCCGTGAACTCGTCGAACCTACAGGGGAGCAGTACTTC. Translating gives CASRELVEPTGEQYF. The V and J genes are TRBV18 and TRBJ2-7; maybe TRBD1 (6 bases). CDR1 and CDR2 from the germline V gene are KGHSH and LQKENI. V shed 8 bases and J shed 7 bases, with 24 bases lying between them. The CDR3 is 15 residues long.

This sequence joins TRBV5-1 and TRBJ2-5; weak D call: TRBD1 (6 bases). V gave up 2 bases and J gave up 10 bases, with 9 bases separating them. The germline V gene encodes CDR1 SGHRS and CDR2 YFSETQ. The CDR3 totals 11 residues. The CDR3 sequence is CASSLGGDQYF. CDR3 DNA sequence: TGCGCCAGCAGCTTAGGGGGTGACCAGTACTTC.

The rearrangement uses TRBV13 and TRBJ1-5; possibly TRBD1 for D (6 bases). The CDR3 totals 15 residues. Germline CDR1 and CDR2: PRHDT and FYEKMQ (reference sequence). The V and J ends lost 2 bases and 2 bases respectively, with 10 bases between them. The CDR3: CASSLSRTGNQPQHF. CDR3 coding DNA: TGTGCCAGCAGCTTATCCCGGACAGGCAATCAGCCCCAGCATTTT.

J is TRBJ2-7 and V is TRBV5-1; 7 bases line up with TRBD1. Germline lookup yields CDR1 SGHRS and CDR2 YFSETQ. V trimming: 3 bases; J trimming: 0 bases; junction bases outside the gene matches: 6. CDR3 length equals 15 residues. In nucleotides, the CDR3 is TGCGCCAGCAGCTCTTCCGGGACAGTCTCCTACGAGCAGTACTTC. This codes for CASSSSGTVSYEQYF.

This clone was counted a single time. The chain has TRBV7-9 and TRBJ2-5; the match to TRBD2 covers 8 bases. Trimming took 6 bases from V and 5 from J; bases not matched to a gene: 5. Germline CDR1 SEHNR, CDR2 FQNEAQ (reference sequence). This CDR3 has 13 amino acids. CDR3 nucleotides: TGTGCCAGCAGGGGACTAGACGAGGAGACCCAGTACTTC. Amino acid sequence: CASRGLDEETQYF.